The 6 T cell receptor beta chains below were found in one sample sequenced in a study of shared clonotypes between healthy human individuals (TCRdb year 2020). The method behind the library was the immunoSEQ multiplex PCR assay. Imported from immuneACCESS, the table was reduced by TCRdb to in-frame sequences with V and J called. These copies leave out some clones; in studies compared against another copy, an unresolved V gene accounts for under half, and the cause of the remainder is not known. Across this sample there are about 1.5 million clones, with 96% seen only once. The ten largest make up roughly 1.2% of the sample. Sequencing was performed on naive CD4+ T cells sorted from blood. The label giving this sample's cell subset or site can be read as: CD45RA+ positively selected. These TCRs come from a man aged 25-40 years in good health.

This clone was found once. The J gene is TRBJ2-7, the V gene TRBV29-1; D not resolved. CDR1 is SQVTM, CDR2 ANQGSEA, per germline. The CDR3 spans 11 residues. Trimming stripped 5 bases from V and 9 bases from J, with 14 bases between. CDR3 coding DNA: TGCAGCGTTTACCAGGATTCAGCGCAGTACTTC. Translating it yields CSVYQDSAQYF.

This chain uses TRBV15 with TRBJ2-1, with TRBD2 identical over 7 bases. This CDR3 comprises 14 residues. Germline loops: CDR1 LNHNV, CDR2 YYDKDF (reference sequence). Trimming removed 4 bases from V and 0 bases from J; junction bases left unmatched: 0. For the CDR3, the DNA is TGTGCCACCAGCAAGCGGGGCTCCTACAATGAGCAGTTCTTC. Protein: CATSKRGSYNEQFF.

V and J are TRBV19 and TRBJ2-3, with 9 bases that match TRBD2. V shed 6 bases and J 5 bases; nucleotides not matched to a gene: 6. Germline-derived CDR1 and CDR2 are LNHDA and SQIVND (reference sequence). The CDR3 totals 14 residues. This CDR3 is CASRKAGGGDTQYF. The CDR3 bases are TGTGCCAGTAGGAAGGCGGGAGGGGGAGATACGCAGTATTTT. Full variable domain (rest looked up from reference TRBV19 and TRBJ2-3): DGGITQSPKYLFRKEGQNVTLSCEQNLNHDAMYWYRQDPGQGLRLIYYSQIVNDFQKGDIAEGYSVSREKKESFPLTVTSAQKNPTAFYLCASRKAGGGDTQYFGPGTRLTVL.

The rearrangement uses TRBV12-5 and TRBJ2-3; 8 nucleotides match TRBD1. The ends lost 6 bases at V and 5 bases at J; junction bases unmatched: 7. This CDR3 comprises 14 residues. CDR1 is LGHNT and CDR2 is FRNRAP in the germline V gene. This CDR3 is CASGLGTGRDTQYF. The CDR3 DNA is TGTGCTAGTGGCCTAGGGACAGGCAGAGATACGCAGTATTTT.

This rearrangement joins TRBV6-5 to TRBJ1-2; maybe TRBD1 (6 bases). Trimming stripped 8 bases from V and 9 bases from J, with 16 bases between. Per the germline V gene, CDR1 is MNHEY and CDR2 is SVGAGI. This CDR3 region has 12 residues. The CDR3 DNA reads as TGTGCCAGCGAGGACAGCCAACACCGCTACACCTTC. Encoded protein: CASEDSQHRYTF.

The chain joins TRBV7-8 to TRBJ2-7; 9 nucleotides line up with TRBD1. CDR1 and CDR2 (germline): SGHVS, FQNEAQ. V was clipped by 2 bases and J by 1 base; unmatched bases: 6. The CDR3 is 16 residues long. For the CDR3, the DNA is TGTGCCAGCAGCTTAAGCCGGGACAGGGCATCCTACGAGCAGTACTTC. Residues: CASSLSRDRASYEQYF.